One and the same sample provided the 13 T cell receptor beta chains below, sequenced in a study of blood T cells in healthy people across ages. A sample-barcoded 5' primer and a J-beta primer mix were used in a second PCR of roughly 6 to 11 cycles. TCRdb called the 5' RACE reads again in MiXCR, with one record for every CDR3 protein. Of approximately 880,000 distinct CDR3 sequences listed, roughly 48% are singletons. Sequenced input: blood. These receptors originate from a young man in good health.

This clonotype was seen more than once but under ten times. V gene TRBV7-8 combines with J gene TRBJ2-1; tentative D call: TRBD1 (5 bases). V was pared by 5 bases and J by 7 bases, with 24 bases between. In germline, CDR1 is SGHVS, CDR2 FQNEAQ. CDR3 length: 17 residues. In DNA form, the CDR3 reads TGTGCCAGCAGCCCCCTAAGGTCTACAGGCCGGATGAATGAGCAGTTCTTC. Encoded protein: CASSPLRSTGRMNEQFF.

This clonotype was seen only a few times. The chain couples TRBV6-1 to TRBJ1-2; D remains ambiguous. This CDR3 has 12 residues. CDR1 is MNHNS, CDR2 SASEGT, per germline. Trimming cost V 8 bases and J 1 base, with 8 bases left between them. CDR3 region: CASSWVNYGYTF. CDR3 DNA sequence: TGTGCCAGCTCGTGGGTTAACTATGGCTACACCTTC.

The sample holds many counts of this clonotype. The rearrangement uses TRBV27 and TRBJ1-5; no clear D gene. The V gene lost 2 bases and the J gene lost 0 bases, with 8 bases spanning the gap. The V gene's germline CDR1 is MNHEY and CDR2 SMNVEV (reference sequence). CDR3 length: 15 residues. As DNA, the CDR3 is TGTGCCAGCAGTTTAAGGAGTAATAGCAATCAGCCCCAGCATTTT. This codes for CASSLRSNSNQPQHF.

The chain has TRBV2 and TRBJ2-7, with TRBD2 as a possible D gene (7 bases). This CDR3 comprises 15 residues. V was pared by 8 bases and J by 3 bases, with 20 bases between. Germline V gives CDR1 SNHLY, CDR2 FYNNEI. The CDR3 spells CASVRERGGNYEQYF. The DNA for the CDR3 is TGTGCCAGCGTCCGGGAGAGGGGGGGTAACTACGAGCAGTACTTC.

The chain employs TRBV9 and TRBJ1-5; TRBD1 is a possible D gene (6 bases). The CDR3 contains 16 residues. The ends were cut back, 2 bases at V and 7 bases at J, with 19 bases in the middle. Germline values: CDR1 SGDLS, CDR2 YYNGEE. The CDR3 reads CASSVGPGGGGQPQHF. DNA of the CDR3: TGTGCCAGCAGCGTTGGGCCTGGGGGTGGGGGCCAGCCCCAGCATTTT.

V gene TRBV11-3 combines with J gene TRBJ2-5; perhaps D is TRBD1 or TRBD2 (5 bases each). The CDR3 contains 13 residues. Trimming took off 5 bases at V and 11 bases at J, with 18 bases between the two ends. Germline CDR1 SGHNT, CDR2 YENEEA. The CDR3 is CASSASGSFEQYF. CDR3 in DNA: TGTGCCAGCAGCGCTTCAGGGAGTTTTGAGCAGTACTTC.

This chain links TRBV7-2 with TRBJ2-1, with 10 bases matching TRBD2. J gave up 8 bases and V 3 bases, and 7 bases lay outside the gene matches. Germline V gene sequence: CDR1 SGHTA, CDR2 FQGNSA. The CDR3 is 15 residues long. CDR3 protein: CASSFTAGGPHEQFF. The CDR3 DNA sequence: TGTGCCAGCAGCTTTACAGCGGGGGGGCCGCATGAGCAGTTCTTC.

The chain joins TRBV6-5 to TRBJ2-3, with 9 bases identical to TRBD2. This CDR3 region has 16 residues. V dropped 0 bases and J dropped 5; count of bases not matched to a gene: 6. The germline V gene encodes CDR1 MNHEY and CDR2 SVGAGI. The CDR3 DNA follows: TGTGCCAGCAGTTACTCAGCGGGGGGCTCGGTAGATACGCAGTATTTT. As protein: CASSYSAGGSVDTQYF.

The chain employs TRBV5-1 and TRBJ1-2; a possible D gene is TRBD1 (5 bases). Trimming removed 0 bases from V and 4 bases from J, with 10 bases in between. CDR3 length equals 14 residues. The germline gives CDR1 SGHRS, CDR2 YFSETQ. For the CDR3, the DNA is TGCGCCAGCAGCTTGGAGGGCCAGGGCTATGGCTACACCTTC. It yields the protein CASSLEGQGYGYTF.

CDR3 nucleotide sequence: TGTGCCAGCAGCAGGACAGGCTCACATGGCTACACCTTC. Translated, it gives CASSRTGSHGYTF. The genes are TRBV6-5 and TRBJ1-2, with 7 bases matching TRBD1. Germline V lookup: CDR1 MNHEY, CDR2 SVGAGI. The junction had 7 bases not matched to a gene; V was cut back by 6 bases and J by 6 bases. The length of the CDR3 is 13 residues.

This clonotype was observed a few times. The rearrangement joins TRBV7-2 to TRBJ2-1; 7 bases align to TRBD2. The CDR3 covers 17 residues. Looked up from germline, CDR1 is SGHTA and CDR2 is FQGNSA. V lost 1 base, J lost 0 bases, and 6 bases stayed unmatched. In nucleotides, the CDR3 is TGTGCCAGCAGCTTAGGAGGAGCGGGGAGCTCCTACAATGAGCAGTTCTTC. Translated, it gives CASSLGGAGSSYNEQFF.

This clonotype was recorded a few times. The rearrangement links TRBV20-1 to TRBJ2-1, with D maybe TRBD1 (5 bases). The CDR3 is 15 amino acids. CDR1 and CDR2 (germline): DFQATT, SNEGSKA (reference sequence). V gave up 6 bases and J gave up 0 bases, with 15 bases separating them. CDR3 in DNA: TGCAGTGCGAAGCCCCTTGGGGCCTCCTACAATGAGCAGTTCTTC. Translation: CSAKPLGASYNEQFF.

The chain is built from TRBV9 and TRBJ2-4; 7 bases align to TRBD2. V was clipped by 0 bases and J by 13 bases; unmatched bases: 13. This CDR3 has 15 amino acids. From germline, CDR1 is SGDLS and CDR2 YYNGEE. CDR3 in DNA: TGTGCCAGCAGCGTAGAAGCTAGCGGAACCTACGGGCAGTACTTC. It translates to CASSVEASGTYGQYF.